Each of the 23 T cell receptor beta chains below was sequenced from the same sample in a study of blood T cell repertoires in COVID-19. The table came from immunoSEQ multiplex PCR; TCRdb's copy has only in-frame clones and leaves some out. The sample records about 140,000 clones, 84% being singletons. The sample taken for sequencing was PBMCs or T cells enriched from blood (not recorded which). The receptor set was obtained from a woman between 50 and 59 years old with acute COVID-19.

The chain has TRBV7-3 and TRBJ2-3, with a possible D match to TRBD2 (6 bases). The CDR3 length is 19 residues. Germline V CDR1 and CDR2: SGHTA, FQGTGA. Trimming took off 1 base at V and 2 bases at J, with 22 bases between the two ends. This CDR3 reads CASSLNGRSGREITDTQYF. The CDR3 region has the DNA TGTGCCAGCAGCTTAAACGGCCGGTCGGGGCGGGAAATCACAGATACGCAGTATTTT.

This chain connects TRBV15 to TRBJ1-2; D unresolved. The CDR3 length is 14 residues. The germline gives CDR1 LNHNV, CDR2 YYDKDF (reference sequence). V was cut by 4 bases and J by 2 bases, with 11 bases left in between. CDR3: CATSKAPMNYGYTF. CDR3 in DNA: TGTGCCACCAGCAAAGCCCCAATGAACTATGGCTACACCTTC.

The CDR3 here is CASSPTGSRRKTQYF. DNA for the CDR3: TGTGCCAGCAGCCCAACAGGGTCGAGACGTAAGACCCAGTACTTC. V usage is TRBV14 and J usage is TRBJ2-5, with D perhaps matching TRBD1 (6 bases). The germline V and J ends were trimmed by 4 bases and 6 bases, with 18 bases remaining between them. CDR3 length equals 15 residues. From germline, CDR1 is SGHDN and CDR2 FVKESK.

This chain links TRBV20-1 with TRBJ2-4; 7 positions agree with TRBD1. Germline V gene sequence: CDR1 DFQATT, CDR2 SNEGSKA (reference sequence). J gave up 3 bases and V 5 bases, and 7 bases lay outside the gene matches. The CDR3 is 14 residues long. The CDR3 spells CSAGEGALKNIQYF. Here the CDR3 DNA reads TGCAGTGCTGGTGAGGGGGCCCTCAAAAACATTCAGTACTTC.

J is TRBJ1-4 and V is TRBV3-1 (or the pseudogene TRBV3-2); 12 bases map to TRBD1. CDR3 length equals 15 residues. Per germline, CDR1 LGHDT and CDR2 YNNKEL (reference sequence). V was pared by 5 bases and J by 6 bases, with 4 bases of the junction left unmatched. CDR3 coding DNA: TGTGCCAGCAGCGTGGGGACAGGGGGCGATGAAAAACTGTTTTTT. Protein product: CASSVGTGGDEKLFF.

This clone was found once. The chain recombines TRBV24-1 with TRBJ2-5; 9 nucleotides line up with TRBD1. Trimming at V came to 5 bases and at J to 5 bases, leaving 8 bases not matched to a gene. The CDR3 is 15 amino acids. In germline, CDR1 is KGHDR, CDR2 SFDVKD. The CDR3 region has the DNA TGTGCCACCAGTGCCACGGGACAGGGAACGGAGACCCAGTACTTC. Its translation: CATSATGQGTETQYF.

The sample holds a few counts of this clone. This chain links TRBV7-3 with TRBJ2-2, with D maybe TRBD2 (5 bases). Trimming took off 5 bases at V and 2 bases at J, with 9 bases between the two ends. Germline-derived CDR1 and CDR2 are SGHTA and FQGTGA. The length of the CDR3 is 14 residues. CDR3 amino acids: CASSVGVNTGELFF. CDR3 sequence (DNA): TGTGCCAGCAGCGTGGGAGTTAACACCGGGGAGCTGTTTTTT.

CDR3 in amino acids: CASSPSGYSADTQYF. DNA for the CDR3: TGTGCCAGCAGCCCCTCCGGATATAGCGCAGATACGCAGTATTTT. This chain connects TRBV4-2 to TRBJ2-3, with D perhaps TRBD2 (5 bases). This CDR3 has 15 amino acids. Germline CDR1 and CDR2: LGHNA and YNFKEQ. V shed 4 bases and J shed 4 bases, with 15 bases lying between them.

This clone was seen once. The genes are TRBV7-3 and TRBJ2-5; weak D call: TRBD2 (5 bases). The CDR3 totals 14 residues. CDR1 is SGHTA and CDR2 is FQGTGA in the germline V gene. Trimming removed 5 bases at V and 5 bases at J, with 15 bases between. CDR3 loop: CASSLGRADETQYF. DNA for the CDR3: TGTGCCAGCAGCCTTGGGCGGGCCGATGAGACCCAGTACTTC.

V is TRBV3-1 (or the pseudogene TRBV3-2) and J is TRBJ1-1; D is possibly TRBD1 (6 bases). Germline lookup yields CDR1 LGHDT and CDR2 YNNKEL (reference sequence). The CDR3 is made up of 16 amino acids. Trimming took off 5 bases at V and 1 base at J, with 17 bases between the two ends. The CDR3 spells CASSWAPGTRNTEAFF. CDR3 nucleotide sequence: TGTGCCAGCAGCTGGGCCCCCGGGACACGGAACACTGAAGCTTTCTTT.

V is TRBV4-3 and J is TRBJ2-7, with TRBD1 identical over 10 bases. V was clipped by 8 bases and J by 5 bases; unmatched bases: 6. This CDR3 comprises 13 residues. Germline V gene lookup returns CDR1 LGHNA and CDR2 YSLEER. The DNA for the CDR3 is TGCGCCAGCGGGACAGGGGTGAGCGACGAGCAGTACTTC. It translates to CASGTGVSDEQYF.

The rearrangement links TRBV7-9 to TRBJ2-1; the D is unclear. The CDR3 sequence is 15 residues long. Germline assignment: CDR1 SEHNR and CDR2 FQNEAQ (reference sequence). V was cut by 5 bases and J by 0 bases, with 11 bases left in between. The CDR3 sequence is CASSPQLYSYNEQFF. The DNA of the CDR3 is TGTGCCAGCAGCCCACAGCTCTACTCCTACAATGAGCAGTTCTTC.

The V call is TRBV5-6, the J call TRBJ1-4, with D tentatively TRBD1 (5 bases). The CDR3 loop spans 15 amino acids. V was trimmed by 4 bases and J by 8 bases, leaving 18 bases between them. Germline V gene data show CDR1 as SGHDT and CDR2 as YYEEEE. The CDR3 sequence is CASSPRVGAREKLFF. For the CDR3, the DNA is TGTGCCAGCAGCCCCCGTGTTGGGGCCCGGGAAAAACTGTTTTTT.

V gene TRBV9 combines with J gene TRBJ1-1; D is undetermined. Trimming removed 3 bases from V and 0 bases from J, with 15 bases in between. The CDR3 covers 16 residues. In germline, CDR1 is SGDLS, CDR2 YYNGEE. CDR3 bases: TGTGCCAGCAGCGCCCCCTCGGGATCGGTGAACACTGAAGCTTTCTTT. It codes for CASSAPSGSVNTEAFF. The entire variable domain, with the rest obtained from reference TRBV9 and TRBJ1-1, is as follows: DSGVTQTPKHLITATGQRVTLRCSPRSGDLSVYWYQQSLDQGLQFLIQYYNGEERAKGNILERFSAQQFPDLHSELNLSSLELGDSALYFCASSAPSGSVNTEAFFGQGTRLTVV.

This chain links TRBV4-1 with TRBJ2-1; no clear D gene. Trimming took off 0 bases at V and 0 bases at J, with 6 bases between the two ends. This CDR3 has 15 amino acids. Germline CDR1 MGHRA, CDR2 YSYEKL. The CDR3 loop reads CASSQDGNSYNEQFF. The CDR3 DNA reads TGCGCCAGCAGCCAAGATGGCAACTCCTACAATGAGCAGTTCTTC.

This clone was detected only a few times. The V gene is TRBV7-9, the J gene TRBJ2-5; maybe TRBD1 (5 bases). The CDR3 sequence is 14 residues long. The germline V gene has CDR1 SEHNR and CDR2 FQNEAQ (reference sequence). V lost 3 bases and J 5 bases, leaving 13 bases between the germline ends. In DNA, the CDR3 is TGTGCCAGCAGCTTGTCAGGGTTGATCGAGACCCAGTACTTC. Translating it yields CASSLSGLIETQYF. Full variable domain (outside the CDR3, taken from reference TRBV7-9 and TRBJ2-5): DTGVSQNPRHKITKRGQNVTFRCDPISEHNRLYWYRQTLGQGPEFLTYFQNEAQLEKSRLLSDRFSAERPKGSFSTLEIQRTEQGDSAMYLCASSLSGLIETQYFGPGTRLLVL.

The V call is TRBV5-8, the J call TRBJ2-7, with D maybe TRBD1 (6 bases). Trimming took off 2 bases at V and 6 bases at J, with 15 bases between the two ends. The CDR3 is made up of 14 amino acids. The germline CDR1 and CDR2 sequences are SGHTS and YDEGEE. CDR3 in amino acids: CASSFDRSPPEQYF. In DNA, the CDR3 is TGTGCCAGCAGCTTCGACAGGTCCCCACCCGAGCAGTACTTC.

The rearrangement joins TRBV21-1 to TRBJ1-1; TRBD1 is the table's D call and was not checked against the DNA. TRBV21-1 is a recognized pseudogene. The CDR3 contains 16 residues. CDR3 bases: TGTGCCAGCAGCAAAGGGGGACAGAGAAGGGGCACTGAAGCTTTCTTT. The encoded protein is CASSKGGQRRGTEAFF.

The rearrangement uses TRBV21-1 and TRBJ1-5; TRBD1 was called by the table and not checked on the DNA. TRBV21-1 is designated a pseudogene. The CDR3 spans 18 residues. The CDR3: CASSNRDRGLVGNQPQHF. The CDR3 DNA reads TGTGCCAGCAGCAACCGGGACAGGGGTCTGGTGGGCAATCAGCCCCAGCATTTT.

The chain combines TRBV19 with TRBJ2-2; 7 bases line up with TRBD2. Per the germline V gene, CDR1 is LNHDA and CDR2 is SQIVND (reference sequence). This CDR3 is 16 amino acids long. With V trimmed by 3 bases and J by 1 base, 5 bases remained unmatched. The CDR3 sequence is CASSIGASGNTGELFF. The CDR3 region has the DNA TGTGCCAGTAGTATCGGGGCTAGCGGGAACACCGGGGAGCTGTTTTTT.

The chain combines TRBV19 with TRBJ2-1, with D perhaps TRBD1 (5 bases). CDR3 size: 15 residues. Germline assignment: CDR1 LNHDA and CDR2 SQIVND (reference sequence). Trimming cost V 6 bases and J 7 bases, with 19 bases left between them. CDR3 loop: CASRKTAPEINEQFF. The CDR3 DNA sequence: TGTGCCAGTAGGAAGACAGCCCCTGAAATTAATGAGCAGTTCTTC.

In regard to this clone: At one boundary the junction diverges from the germline segment, which might be a read error. This rearrangement joins TRBV27 to TRBJ1-1, with 7 bases matching TRBD1. The CDR3 loop spans 18 amino acids. CDR1 and CDR2 from the germline V gene are MNHEY and SMNVEV (reference sequence). DNA of the CDR3: TGTCCCAGCCGGGGGGGGCGTGCGGGAGGGGGCCTAAACACTGAAGCTTTCTTT. As protein: CPSRGGRAGGGLNTEAFF.

The V call is TRBV5-1, the J call TRBJ2-3; D gene unclear. The V gene's germline CDR1 is SGHRS and CDR2 YFSETQ. Between the trimmed V and J ends, which lost 6 bases and 2 bases, there was a span of 19 bases. The CDR3 extends over 16 amino acids. CDR3 in DNA: TGCGCCAGCAATCCCCACTTCGGAGATGTCACAGATACGCAGTATTTT. Amino acid sequence: CASNPHFGDVTDTQYF.